Each of the 3 T cell receptor beta chains below was sequenced from the same sample in a study of T-cell reconstitution after alpha-beta-depleted transplantation in children (dated by TCRdb to the mid-2010s). Library creation used PCR. TCRdb names Illumina HiSeq 2500 as the instrument used. TCR library preparation used molecular barcoding, with unique molecular identifiers applied to normalize quantification of the TCRbeta repertoire. TCRdb took the public reads, trimmed them with fastp at Q25, ran MiXCR for clone calling and kept in-frame beta chains. Entries that share a CDR3 protein sequence are merged under the most common genes and DNA. This sample has under 450,000 distinct CDR3 sequences in its table, and under 20% of those were observed once. Over 25% of the sample is held by the ten biggest clonotypes. This sample's treatment or condition label indicates: allogeneic hematopoietic cell transplantation with graft depleted of TCRalphabeta T cells and CD19 B cells.

The starting material was PBMCs, mostly from graft donor cells, obtained 360 days after TCRalphabeta/CD19-depleted stem cell transplant. The receptors stem from a boy under three years old who had a stem cell transplant for Wiskott-Aldrich syndrome, so the T cells may come from the graft donor.

The chain joins TRBV3-1 to TRBJ2-2, with D maybe TRBD2 (6 bases). The germline CDR1 and CDR2 sequences are LGHDT and YNNKEL (reference sequence). Between the trimmed V and J ends, which lost 6 bases and 1 base, there was a span of 15 bases. CDR3 length: 16 amino acids. The DNA of the CDR3 is TGTGCCAGCAGACTTTCGGGACTCCTGAACACCGGGGAGCTGTTTTTT. As protein: CASRLSGLLNTGELFF.

This clonotype showed up just a few times. The V and J genes are TRBV29-1 and TRBJ2-2, with 11 bases lining up with TRBD2. CDR1 is SQVTM and CDR2 is ANQGSEA in the germline V gene. After removal of 6 bases from V and 1 base from J, the junction contained 4 bases not matched to a gene. This CDR3 is 15 amino acids long. CDR3 DNA: TGCAGCGTCTTCCTAGCGGGAGGGAACACCGGGGAGCTGTTTTTT. Its translation is CSVFLAGGNTGELFF.

This chain links TRBV5-4 with TRBJ2-1; D is tentatively TRBD1 or TRBD2 (6 bases each). The CDR3 consists of 16 residues. Germline V gene lookup returns CDR1 SGHNT and CDR2 YYREEE (reference sequence). Trimming shortened V by 2 bases and J by 10 bases, and 22 bases separated the two germline ends. The CDR3 DNA reads as TGTGCCAGCAGCTTCCCAGGGGCTCGGGAGATGGGCGAGCAGTTCTTC. Translated: CASSFPGAREMGEQFF.